This T cell receptor (beta chain) was recorded in a study of somatic mutations in cytotoxic T cells in rheumatoid arthritis (dated by TCRdb to 2017 to 2019). As for the study more broadly: Patient peripheral blood (roughly 32 ml EDTA) was drawn right after diagnosis and before any treatment started. TCRB deep sequencing covered 65 to 80 patients with rheumatoid arthritis along with about 20 healthy controls. The study asked whether expanded CD8+ T-cell clones in newly diagnosed, untreated rheumatoid arthritis carry somatic mutations, and used TCRB deep sequencing to characterize clonality. Median age was essentially the same in the patient group and the control group. Some V beta antibody-stained T-cell populations were flow-sorted on a FACSAria II or Sony SH800 at nearly 100% purity, and sorted V beta1+ cells also underwent TCRB sequencing. Overall study outcomes, separate from this receptor: In about an eighth of the roughly 65 patients the largest CD8+ clone exceeded 20% of CD8+ cells, and several identical CD8+ TCRB sequences were shared between blood and synovial fluid. The slight underrepresentation of TRBV07 in patients was not corrected for multiple comparisons. Viral specificity could not be ruled out by absence from virus-specific databases, and the antigen targets of the expanded CD8+ clones remained unknown. An increase of CD8+ clonality with age was seen in patients (Spearman r ~ 0.53) but not in healthy controls. Rheumatoid arthritis patients and age-matched healthy controls did not significantly differ in CD8+ T-cell clonality.

The immunoSEQ assay was applied to genomic DNA for TCRB CDR3 sequencing. The study's processing was this. When patient CD8+ clones exceeding 1% were checked against published virus-specific TCRB sequences, only a few matched. The analyses included only productive TCRB rearrangements. Clonality was expressed as a Shannon entropy-based productive clonality index, with each clone defined by a unique TCRB CDR3 sequence. Repertoire overlap for a pair of samples was computed from each clone's template counts relative to total templates per sample. V-gene usage measured by flow cytometry correlated with TCRB sequencing V-gene usage, with a Spearman r of around 0.62. TCRdb limited this immuneACCESS table to in-frame rearrangements with V and J called. A share of clones is missing; checked studies link under half to unresolved V genes, and the rest is unexplained. The V and J calls and clone size come from that table; D and trimming were worked out from the DNA. In this sample the table shows approximately 9,600 clones, roughly 80% of which occur a single time. Approximately 6.9% of the sample lies in the top ten.

CD4+ and CD8+ cells were isolated by positive magnetic bead selection on an AutoMACS, and purity was checked by flow cytometry. Initial screening for clonal expansions relied on flow cytometry with a TCR V beta antibody panel, after which sorted CD8+ fractions underwent TCRB deep sequencing for characterization. Isolation of peripheral blood mononuclear cells was done through Ficoll-Paque PLUS density gradient separation. DNA from CD4-enriched, CD8-enriched or PBMC samples was extracted using Nucleospin Tissue or Tissue XS kits and then quantified on a Qubit 2.0 fluorometer. With regard to this clone: No cognate antigen has been identified for it. No base quality information exists; no much larger clone differs at one position.

The CDR1 and CDR2 encoded by the germline V gene are SGDLS and YYNGEE. V loses 6 bases, J loses 7 bases, and the germline ends lie 8 bases apart. The CDR3 starts with the cysteine, ends with the phenylalanine, and has 11 residues. Only CDR3 DNA remains: 33 bases, in frame from the first base. This receptor was taken from an adult with rheumatoid arthritis. The specimen was CD8+ T cells sorted from blood. The chain links TRBV9 with TRBJ2-1; the best D guess is TRBD2, with 6 bases matching. The DNA sequence follows: TGTGCCAGCACTCGGGGGAATGAGCAGTTCTTC. It is translated as CASTRGNEQFF.